This T cell receptor (beta chain) was observed in a study of blood T cell repertoires in COVID-19. Study-wide background: T cells, B-cell-depleted T cells, or PBMCs supplied cDNA or gDNA.

Germline V gene data show CDR1 as SGHVS and CDR2 as FQNEAQ. Trimming at V came to 5 bases and at J to 6 bases, leaving 8 bases not matched to a gene. This CDR3 region has 15 residues. TCRdb's table, derived via immunoSEQ multiplex PCR, lists solely in-frame clones and lacks some. The top ten clones hold roughly 1.5% of a sample with 140,000 or so clones, approximately 88% of them seen once. Specimen: peripheral blood. This receptor was obtained from a woman in her 50s with acute or convalescent COVID-19. The J gene is TRBJ1-5, the V gene TRBV7-8; 9 bases line up with TRBD1. CDR3 amino acids: CASSGDRAFIQPQHF. The CDR3 DNA follows: TGTGCCAGCAGCGGGGACAGGGCTTTTATTCAGCCCCAGCATTTT.